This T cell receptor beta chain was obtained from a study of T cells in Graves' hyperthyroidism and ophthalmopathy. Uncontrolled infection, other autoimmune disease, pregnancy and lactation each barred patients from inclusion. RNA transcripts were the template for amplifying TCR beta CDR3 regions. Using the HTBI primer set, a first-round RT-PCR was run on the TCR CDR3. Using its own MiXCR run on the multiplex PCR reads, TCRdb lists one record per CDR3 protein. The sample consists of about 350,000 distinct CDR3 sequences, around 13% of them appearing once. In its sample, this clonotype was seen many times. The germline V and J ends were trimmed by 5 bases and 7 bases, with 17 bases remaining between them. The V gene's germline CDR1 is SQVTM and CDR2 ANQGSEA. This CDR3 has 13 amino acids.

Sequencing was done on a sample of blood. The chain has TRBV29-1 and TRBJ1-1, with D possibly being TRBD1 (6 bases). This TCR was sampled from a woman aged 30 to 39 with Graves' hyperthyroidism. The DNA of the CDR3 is TGCAGCGTTCCCCTAGGGTTGACAGGTGAAGCTTTCTTT. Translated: CSVPLGLTGEAFF.